The next 28 T cell receptor beta chains were all read from a single sample in a study of regulatory T cells in long-lasting Graves disease. The time point was: newly diagnosed GD, antithyroid drugs for less than 3 months. The TCR library was made from RNA extracted from PBMCs. Arm-PCR of CDR3 regions and iRepertoire HTBI primers were used to build TCR beta libraries. TCRdb itself ran the multiplex PCR reads through MiXCR, one entry per CDR3 protein. The sample yields 400,000 to 500,000 distinct CDR3 sequences, 14% seen once. These data also formed part of another study, on T cells in Graves' hyperthyroidism and ophthalmopathy.

Sequenced material: peripheral blood mononuclear cells (PBMCs), taken at new diagnosis, from a patient treated with antithyroid drugs. All receptors come from a woman in her forties or fifties with Graves disease.

As concerns this clonotype: It may be a read error: a sequence one base away is much more abundant. This chain connects TRBV12-3 or TRBV12-4 to TRBJ2-5; no clear D gene. The CDR3 contains 12 residues. The CDR3 region has the DNA TGTGCCAGCAGTTTCTTATTATATGAGCAGCTCTTC. Residues: CASSFLLYEQLF.

The rearrangement joins TRBV4-1 to TRBJ2-7; 10 nucleotides line up with TRBD2. The CDR3 runs 17 residues. V lost 0 bases and J lost 7; bases outside the gene matches: 12. Germline loops: CDR1 MGHRA, CDR2 YSYEKL. The CDR3 nucleotides read TGCGCCAGCAGCCAAGATTTATTCGCTAGCGGGAGCTTAGAGCAGTACTTC. The encoded protein is CASSQDLFASGSLEQYF.

This clonotype has only a few counts. The rearrangement joins TRBV19 to TRBJ1-5, with D perhaps matching TRBD1 (5 bases). The CDR3 is made up of 17 amino acids. The V end lost 1 base, the J end lost 0 bases, and 13 bases lay between the germline ends. Germline V lookup: CDR1 LNHDA, CDR2 SQIVND (reference sequence). The CDR3 loop reads CASSIGYRQYSNQPQHF. The CDR3 DNA reads as TGTGCCAGTAGTATAGGGTACAGGCAGTATAGCAATCAGCCCCAGCATTTT.

Ten or more counts support this clonotype. The rearrangement joins TRBV6-2 or TRBV6-3 to TRBJ2-2; 8 nucleotides match TRBD2. The germline gives CDR1 MNHEY, CDR2 SVGEGT. This CDR3 is built from 19 residues. After removal of 2 bases from V and 0 bases from J, the junction contained 11 bases not matched to a gene. CDR3 sequence reads: CASSYPSSGTRSNTGELFF. The CDR3 region has the DNA TGTGCCAGCAGTTACCCATCTTCCGGGACTAGGTCGAACACCGGGGAGCTGTTTTTT.

This clonotype has a count of ten or more. The J gene is TRBJ2-3, the V gene TRBV20-1; no reliable D call. The CDR3 extends over 12 amino acids. V shed 5 bases and J shed 0 bases, with 6 bases lying between them. Germline V gives CDR1 DFQATT, CDR2 SNEGSKA (reference sequence). The chain's CDR3 is CSADRSTDTQYF. CDR3 nucleotide sequence: TGCAGTGCTGACCGGAGCACAGATACGCAGTATTTT.

Of note for this clonotype: One junction end does not reproduce the germline sequence, and a read error may be involved. The chain carries TRBV6-2 or TRBV6-3 and TRBJ1-6, with 7 bases fitting TRBD1. Germline CDR1 MNHEY, CDR2 SVGEGT. The CDR3 totals 14 residues. DNA of the CDR3: TGCGCCAGCAGCGTACAGGGGAATAATTCACTCCTCCACTTT. This sequence encodes CASSVQGNNSLLHF.

This clonotype occurred a few times. The rearrangement uses TRBV28 and TRBJ2-3; D remains unclear. This CDR3 is built from 17 residues. Looked up from germline, CDR1 is MDHEN and CDR2 is SYDVKM. The ends were cut back, 3 bases at V and 0 bases at J, with 16 bases in the middle. The CDR3 nucleotides are TGTGCCAGCAGTTTCCCTCCCCACCCCGGGAGCACAGATACGCAGTATTTT. Amino acids: CASSFPPHPGSTDTQYF.

To note about this clonotype: A single base separates this from a much larger clone, so it may be a read error. The J gene is TRBJ1-2, the V gene TRBV7-2, with TRBD1 as a possible D gene (6 bases). The CDR3 contains 15 residues. Per germline, CDR1 SGHTA and CDR2 FQGNSA. The CDR3 loop reads CASSLNRALRYVYTF. The DNA of the CDR3 is TGTGCCAGCAGCTTAAACAGGGCGCTCCGCTATGTCTACACCTTC. Filled out from reference TRBV7-2 and TRBJ1-2, the complete variable domain reads GAGVSQSPSNKVTEKGKDVELRCDPISGHTALYWYRQSLGQGLEFLIYFQGNSAPDKSGLPSDRFSAERTGGSVSTLTIQRTQQEDSAVYLCASSLNRALRYVYTFGSGTRLTVV.

This clonotype was counted at least ten times. The chain links TRBV18 to TRBJ2-1; D is ambiguous. V was cut by 8 bases and J by 0 bases, with 14 bases left in between. CDR1 KGHSH and CDR2 LQKENI come from the germline V gene. The CDR3 has 15 amino acids. CDR3 in DNA: TGTGCCAGCAGCCCCCCTACCAGCTCCTACAATGAGCAGTTCTTC. Residues: CASSPPTSSYNEQFF.

With respect to this clonotype: The junction departs from the called germline gene at one end, perhaps through a read error. This rearrangement joins TRBV5-1 to TRBJ2-6; 7 bases are shared with TRBD1. The CDR3 totals 16 residues. The germline V gene encodes CDR1 SGHRS and CDR2 YFSETQ. The CDR3 is CASSTGVLAGANVLTF. The DNA for the CDR3 is TGCGCCAGCAGTACAGGGGTGCTCGCTGGAGCCAACGTCCTGACTTTC.

In its sample, this clonotype was seen many times. The CDR3 nucleotides read TGTGCCAGCAGCTTTCGAATGCCGGGAGATACGCAGTATTTT. Translating gives CASSFRMPGDTQYF. This chain connects TRBV7-3 to TRBJ2-3; D not certain. Per the germline V gene, CDR1 is SGHTA and CDR2 is FQGTGA. The V and J ends lost 3 bases and 5 bases respectively, with 12 bases between them. The CDR3 contains 14 residues.

This clonotype has a count of ten or more. The V gene is TRBV11-2, the J gene TRBJ2-4; tentatively, D is TRBD2 (5 bases). V was pared by 5 bases and J by 0 bases, with 20 bases between. The CDR3 totals 18 residues. CDR1 is SGHAT, CDR2 FQNNGV, per germline. The CDR3 here is CASSLPHGVRVAKNIQYF. The CDR3 bases are TGTGCCAGCAGCCTACCGCACGGAGTGCGGGTAGCCAAAAACATTCAGTACTTC. Combining the CDR3 with reference TRBV11-2 and TRBJ2-4 gives the whole variable domain EAGVAQSPRYKIIEKRQSVAFWCNPISGHATLYWYQQILGQGPKLLIQFQNNGVVDDSQLPKDRFSAERLKGVDSTLKIQPAKLEDSAVYLCASSLPHGVRVAKNIQYFGAGTRLSVL.

At least ten counts were recorded for this clonotype. The chain has TRBV28 and TRBJ1-1; D call uncertain. V was pared by 6 bases and J by 6 bases, with 14 bases between. The CDR3 has 13 residues. From germline, CDR1 is MDHEN and CDR2 SYDVKM. The CDR3 coding sequence is TGTGCCAGCAGCCCCCTCTTGTCAGCTGAAGCTTTCTTT. It encodes CASSPLLSAEAFF.

This clonotype was detected only a few times. The chain employs TRBV24-1 and TRBJ2-7; 10 bases are a match to TRBD1. Unmatched junction bases numbered 4, after V lost 3 bases and J lost 3 bases. This CDR3 contains 15 residues. The V gene's germline CDR1 is KGHDR and CDR2 SFDVKD. CDR3 sequence: CATSDGQGVNYEQYF. CDR3 DNA: TGTGCCACCAGTGATGGACAGGGGGTAAACTACGAGCAGTACTTC.

This clonotype appeared many times. V is TRBV6-2 or TRBV6-3 and J is TRBJ2-7, with a weak D call TRBD2 (5 bases). V lost 4 bases and J lost 4, with 8 bases in between. Germline CDR1 MNHEY, CDR2 SVGEGT. This CDR3 has 12 residues. The CDR3 DNA reads as TGTGCCAGCAGTTCCGAGGGTTACGAGCAGTACTTC. It codes for CASSSEGYEQYF.

This chain links TRBV6-1 with TRBJ2-1, with 10 bases matching TRBD2. TRBJ2-5 matches the DNA end more closely, so the J call is doubtful. Germline V gene lookup returns CDR1 MNHNS and CDR2 SASEGT. This CDR3 is 16 amino acids long. The CDR3 DNA is TGTGCCAGCAGTGCCACTAGCGGGATGTGGCATGAGACCCAGTACTTC. Translated, it gives CASSATSGMWHETQYF.

This clonotype was detected ten times or more. This chain uses TRBV10-3 with TRBJ2-5, with TRBD1 as a possible D gene (6 bases). This CDR3 contains 14 residues. Trimming took off 6 bases at V and 3 bases at J, with 14 bases between the two ends. The germline gives CDR1 ENHRY, CDR2 SYGVKD. The CDR3 loop reads CAIRPGQSEETQYF. The DNA for the CDR3 is TGTGCCATCAGGCCCGGACAGTCAGAAGAGACCCAGTACTTC.

With regard to this clonotype: This may be a read error: a much more frequent sequence differs by one nucleotide. The chain is built from TRBV30 and TRBJ2-7; no clear D. The CDR3 runs to 12 residues. The V end lost 5 bases, the J end lost 1 base, and 9 bases lay between the germline ends. CDR1 is GTSNPN, CDR2 SVGIG, per germline (reference sequence). CDR3 in DNA: TGTGCCTGGGGCGACACTTCCTACGAGCAGTACTTC. Translated, it gives CAWGDTSYEQYF.

The chain links TRBV11-2 to TRBJ2-5; no firm D call. CDR3 length: 14 amino acids. With 3 bases removed from V and 3 bases from J, the gap between germline ends came to 11 bases. CDR1 SGHAT and CDR2 FQNNGV come from the germline V gene. CDR3 coding DNA: TGTGCCAGCAGCTTCGGCGGTTACAAAGAGACCCAGTACTTC. Translated, it gives CASSFGGYKETQYF.

As for this clonotype: A read error may account for a junction end that differs from germline. The gene calls are TRBV5-5 and TRBJ1-1, with 9 bases identical to TRBD1. The CDR3 length is 13 residues. Germline V gives CDR1 SGHKS, CDR2 YYEKEE (reference sequence). This CDR3 is CASSSQGASEAFF. The CDR3 region has the DNA TGCGCCAGCAGCTCACAGGGGGCCTCTGAAGCTTTCTTT.

This clonotype was seen ten or more times. The chain carries TRBV28 and TRBJ2-3, with TRBD2 matching over 7 bases. After removal of 7 bases from V and 7 bases from J, the junction contained 8 bases not matched to a gene. CDR3 size: 13 residues. Per the germline V gene, CDR1 is MDHEN and CDR2 is SYDVKM. Here the CDR3 reads CASNPSGGHTQYF. CDR3 in DNA: TGTGCCAGCAATCCTAGCGGCGGGCATACGCAGTATTTT. The full variable domain, completed using reference TRBV28 and TRBJ2-3, is DVKVTQSSRYLVKRTGEKVFLECVQDMDHENMFWYRQDPGLGLRLIYFSYDVKMKEKGDIPEGYSVSREKKERFSLILESASTNQTSMYLCASNPSGGHTQYFGPGTRLTVL.

CDR3 region: CASSPYLSSTNEKLFF. In DNA form, the CDR3 reads TGTGCCAGCAGCCCCTACCTCAGCTCAACTAATGAAAAACTGTTTTTT. The gene calls are TRBV7-9 and TRBJ1-4; D gene unclear. Trimming stripped 5 bases from V and 0 bases from J, with 13 bases between. CDR3 length equals 16 residues. Germline lookup yields CDR1 SEHNR and CDR2 FQNEAQ (reference sequence).

The rearrangement uses TRBV28 and TRBJ2-1; no definite D call. V lost 3 bases and J lost 9, with 12 bases in between. Looked up from germline, CDR1 is MDHEN and CDR2 is SYDVKM. The CDR3 contains 13 residues. The CDR3 nucleotides read TGTGCCAGCAGTTTTCCCGGGTTGGGTGAGCAGTTCTTC. It translates to CASSFPGLGEQFF.

The CDR3 reads CASSFPGQGGNTIYF. Here the CDR3 DNA reads TGTGCCAGCAGTTTTCCTGGACAGGGGGGAAACACCATATATTTT. The rearrangement links TRBV12-3 or TRBV12-4 to TRBJ1-3; 9 nucleotides line up with TRBD1. This CDR3 is 15 amino acids long. V was pared by 3 bases and J by 4 bases, with 4 bases of the junction left unmatched.

This clonotype appeared many times. The chain recombines TRBV7-9 with TRBJ2-1, with D perhaps matching TRBD2 (7 bases). The V end was cut by 5 bases, the J end by 5 bases, with 31 bases between. The CDR3 spans 20 residues. Germline values: CDR1 SEHNR, CDR2 FQNEAQ (reference sequence). CDR3 residues: CASSVTGGGAAWKEDNEQFF. The CDR3 DNA reads TGTGCCAGCAGCGTTACGGGGGGCGGGGCCGCCTGGAAGGAGGACAATGAGCAGTTCTTC.

There are many counts of this clonotype. The chain joins TRBV27 to TRBJ2-1, with D possibly TRBD2 on 5 matching bases. The CDR3 consists of 14 residues. CDR1 and CDR2 (germline): MNHEY, SMNVEV (reference sequence). Trimming left V 6 bases short and J 4 bases short, with 13 bases between. This CDR3 reads CASRLGTRYNEQFF. In DNA form, the CDR3 reads TGTGCCAGCAGACTAGGCACGAGGTACAATGAGCAGTTCTTC.

This clonotype was counted at least ten times. This chain joins TRBV7-9 and TRBJ2-1; D might be TRBD2 (6 bases). Germline V gives CDR1 SEHNR, CDR2 FQNEAQ (reference sequence). Trimming took off 1 base at V and 5 bases at J, with 9 bases between the two ends. The CDR3 runs 14 residues. The DNA for the CDR3 is TGTGCCAGCAGCTTAGAGCGGGTTGACAATGAGCAGTTCTTC. Its translation: CASSLERVDNEQFF.

V usage is TRBV5-8 and J usage is TRBJ1-4, with a possible D match to TRBD1 (5 bases). The CDR3 loop spans 15 amino acids. Germline V gene sequence: CDR1 SGHTS, CDR2 YDEGEE. Deletions cut 0 bases from V and 6 bases from J, with 12 bases between. The CDR3 sequence: CASSLGARGDEKLFF. Here the CDR3 DNA reads TGTGCCAGCAGCTTGGGAGCGAGGGGAGATGAAAAACTGTTTTTT.